This T cell receptor (beta chain) was captured in a study of blood T cell repertoires in COVID-19. Clones were read by immunoSEQ multiplex PCR, and TCRdb kept only the in-frame ones, dropping some. The repertoire holds around 330,000 clones, with 88% as singletons. The length of the CDR3 is 17 residues. Trimming took 1 base from V and 5 from J; bases not matched to a gene: 13. Germline V gene lookup returns CDR1 MNHEY and CDR2 SMNVEV (reference sequence). The chain links TRBV27 to TRBJ1-1; 7 bases agree with TRBD1. This TCR was sampled from a woman in her thirties with COVID-19, enrolled during active disease. The specimen sequenced was peripheral blood. The CDR3 DNA follows: TGTGCCAGCAGTTTATGGATCCCCGCAGGGGGGCGTACTGAAGCTTTCTTT. Encoded protein: CASSLWIPAGGRTEAFF.